This is a list of T cell receptor beta chains from one sample in a study of T-cell reconstitution after alpha-beta-depleted transplantation in children. MiXCR, run by TCRdb on the PCR reads, gives a single entry per CDR3 protein. The sample has about 180,000 distinct CDR3 sequences, 11% seen once. Sequences were derived from PBMCs, sampled before TCRalphabeta/CD19-depleted stem cell transplant. The receptors derive from a boy aged 2-9 years with acute myeloid leukemia, due to receive a stem cell transplant. Each CDR3 is given without its conserved first and last residue. Fields, in order: V gene, J gene, CDR3 protein.

V gene: TRBV20-1
J gene: TRBJ2-1
CDR3 protein: SARDMRGGPSYNEQF

V gene: TRBV14
J gene: TRBJ1-2
CDR3 protein: ASSQGTVYGYT

V gene: TRBV14
J gene: TRBJ2-2
CDR3 protein: ASSQDLWTEGNTGELF

V gene: TRBV27
J gene: TRBJ1-2
CDR3 protein: ASRRLAPFDNYGYT

V gene: TRBV20-1
J gene: TRBJ2-1
CDR3 protein: SAEPTPGAGEHNEQF

V gene: TRBV7-6
J gene: TRBJ2-7
CDR3 protein: ASSLGGGTSGTFEQY

V gene: TRBV5-1
J gene: TRBJ2-1
CDR3 protein: ASTSMTSGGAGSSYNEQF

V gene: TRBV20-1
J gene: TRBJ2-1
CDR3 protein: SPPLGNEQF

V gene: TRBV7-2
J gene: TRBJ2-1
CDR3 protein: ASSLVGGPIYNEQF

V gene: TRBV29-1
J gene: TRBJ1-2
CDR3 protein: SVDTYGYT

V gene: TRBV2
J gene: TRBJ1-2
CDR3 protein: ASRGPLYT

V gene: TRBV5-1
J gene: TRBJ2-1
CDR3 protein: ASSLAFSGTSSYNEQF

V gene: TRBV28
J gene: TRBJ1-1
CDR3 protein: ASSSRGQGAAEAF

V gene: TRBV11-2
J gene: TRBJ1-6
CDR3 protein: ASSLQGFDSPLH

V gene: TRBV18
J gene: TRBJ2-3
CDR3 protein: ASSPLGNTQY

V gene: TRBV18
J gene: TRBJ2-1
CDR3 protein: ASSTSLAESYNEQF

V gene: TRBV20-1
J gene: TRBJ2-3
CDR3 protein: SAPGEVLQIDTQY

V gene: TRBV7-9
J gene: TRBJ2-1
CDR3 protein: ASSTRAPSYNEQF

V gene: TRBV5-1
J gene: TRBJ1-1
CDR3 protein: ASTMTGLNTEAF

V gene: TRBV20-1
J gene: TRBJ2-3
CDR3 protein: SAHTTSGSSTDTQY

V gene: TRBV14
J gene: TRBJ1-2
CDR3 protein: ASSRVTANPYGYT

V gene: TRBV30
J gene: TRBJ2-7
CDR3 protein: AWSGGLAGGGEQY

V gene: TRBV6-5
J gene: TRBJ2-1
CDR3 protein: ASTRGLGLADYNEQF

V gene: TRBV5-1
J gene: TRBJ1-2
CDR3 protein: ASSLDGRQGYGYT

V gene: TRBV18
J gene: TRBJ2-2
CDR3 protein: ASSPGTGHTGELF

V gene: TRBV24-1
J gene: TRBJ2-1
CDR3 protein: ATSAVMGNEQF